The 21 T cell receptor beta chains given below trace back to one sample, sequenced in a study of blood T cell repertoires in COVID-19 (dated by TCRdb to the early 2020s). The library relied on the immunoSEQ multiplex PCR assay. The source is immuneACCESS, and TCRdb retained only in-frame sequences with V and J called. Part of the clones is not carried over; for the studies checked, unresolved V genes explain less than half of this, and the remainder is unexplained. The sample includes 150,000 to 200,000 clones, with around 85% observed a single time. In total, the top ten clones hold less than 25% of the sample. The sample consisted of peripheral blood. The receptors derive from a man between 65 and 80 years old with active or convalescent COVID-19.

CDR3 in DNA: TGTGCCAGCAGTTCCCATCTTTACGGTGAAAAACTGTTTTTT. It specifies CASSSHLYGEKLFF. V gene TRBV28 combines with J gene TRBJ1-4; no definite D call. Germline lookup yields CDR1 MDHEN and CDR2 SYDVKM. CDR3 size: 14 residues. V gave up 4 bases and J gave up 7 bases, with 13 bases separating them.

This clone was recorded once. V is TRBV20-1 and J is TRBJ1-2; D not certain. The CDR3 sequence is 11 residues long. The germline V gene encodes CDR1 DFQATT and CDR2 SNEGSKA (reference sequence). Trimming removed 2 bases at V and 5 bases at J, with 6 bases between. The CDR3 DNA follows: TGCAGTGCTAGACACAGTTATGGCTACACCTTC. Translating it yields CSARHSYGYTF.

The rearrangement links TRBV20-1 to TRBJ2-1, with TRBD2 matching over 12 bases. The CDR3 has 16 residues. V gave up 3 bases and J gave up 7 bases; unmatched junction bases: 10. CDR1 is DFQATT and CDR2 is SNEGSKA in the germline V gene (reference sequence). Written as DNA, the CDR3 is TGCAGTGCTAGTGGGGGTCTAGCGGGAGGGGATAATGAGCAGTTCTTC. Its protein product is CSASGGLAGGDNEQFF.

V is TRBV9 and J is TRBJ1-1, with 8 bases identical to TRBD1. Losses at the gene ends were 0 bases for V and 5 bases for J; bases not matched to a gene: 6. The CDR3 has 15 amino acids. The V gene's germline CDR1 is SGDLS and CDR2 YYNGEE. CDR3 bases: TGTGCCAGCAGCGTAGCTGGACAGGGAATAACTGAAGCTTTCTTT. This translates into CASSVAGQGITEAFF.

Only a few counts were recorded for this clone. The rearrangement links TRBV7-2 to TRBJ1-2; TRBD1 aligns across 10 bases. The CDR3 is 13 residues long. V shed 5 bases and J 6 bases; nucleotides not matched to a gene: 3. In germline, CDR1 is SGHTA, CDR2 FQGNSA. The CDR3, as DNA: TGTGCCAGCAGCCCCGGACAGGGGGATGGCTACACCTTC. Residues: CASSPGQGDGYTF.

CDR3 in DNA: TGTGCCAGCAGTTTTAATGGGCCCTACGAGCAGTACTTC. This sequence encodes CASSFNGPYEQYF. The chain combines TRBV27 with TRBJ2-7, with unresolved D. This CDR3 contains 13 residues. Per the germline V gene, CDR1 is MNHEY and CDR2 is SMNVEV (reference sequence). The V end was cut by 3 bases, the J end by 2 bases, with 8 bases between.

In the case of this clone: Different DNA sequences within this sample yield the same CDR3. Here the CDR3 DNA reads TGTGCCAGCAGCTCGCGGACTAGCGGGGGGGCCAATGAGCAGTTCTTC. Its translation: CASSSRTSGGANEQFF. This chain joins TRBV7-8 and TRBJ2-1; TRBD2 matches at 15 bases. Germline trimming cut 4 bases from V and 6 bases from J; bases unmatched to any gene: 4. The CDR3 runs to 16 residues. Germline CDR1 and CDR2: SGHVS and FQNEAQ.

V and J are TRBV6-6 and TRBJ1-4; D is uncertain. This CDR3 is 14 amino acids long. Germline-derived CDR1 and CDR2 are MNHNY and SVGAGI (reference sequence). With 5 bases removed from V and 7 bases from J, the gap between germline ends came to 14 bases. CDR3 sequence reads: CASSPPVGGEKLFF. The DNA of the CDR3 is TGTGCCAGCAGTCCCCCGGTTGGAGGTGAAAAACTGTTTTTT.

V and J are TRBV6-6 and TRBJ1-2; 8 positions match TRBD1. Germline CDR1 and CDR2: MNHNY and SVGAGI (reference sequence). V dropped 6 bases and J dropped 5; count of bases not matched to a gene: 8. The CDR3 has 14 residues. The CDR3 DNA reads as TGTGCCAGCAGAAAACAGGGACAGGAGTATGGCTACACCTTC. Its translation: CASRKQGQEYGYTF.

This rearrangement joins TRBV2 to TRBJ1-1; 8 bases are shared with TRBD1. The CDR3 has 13 residues. Germline V gene lookup returns CDR1 SNHLY and CDR2 FYNNEI. The junction had 6 bases not matched to a gene; V was cut back by 7 bases and J by 5 bases. CDR3 residues: CASKSDRGTEAFF. CDR3 nucleotides: TGTGCCAGCAAGTCTGACAGGGGAACTGAAGCTTTCTTT.

The chain recombines TRBV4-3 with TRBJ1-5, with 9 bases that match TRBD1. The CDR3 spans 16 residues. Germline V gene lookup returns CDR1 LGHNA and CDR2 YSLEER. With V trimmed by 0 bases and J by 3 bases, 3 bases remained unmatched. The CDR3 coding sequence is TGCGCCAGCAGCCAAGATTGGGACAGGGTCAATCAGCCCCAGCATTTT. This gives the protein CASSQDWDRVNQPQHF.

This clone has just a few counts. The V gene is TRBV27, the J gene TRBJ1-1, with D unresolved. Germline CDR1 is MNHEY and CDR2 is SMNVEV (reference sequence). The V gene lost 6 bases and the J gene lost 4 bases, with 12 bases spanning the gap. The CDR3 runs 13 residues. CDR3 in DNA: TGTGCCAGCAGGAAGACGGACTTCACTGAAGCTTTCTTT. Its protein product is CASRKTDFTEAFF.

This chain uses TRBV6-5 with TRBJ2-5; a possible D gene is TRBD2 (8 bases). V lost 5 bases, J lost 2 bases, and 15 bases lay in between. Germline CDR1 is MNHEY and CDR2 is SVGAGI. The CDR3 sequence is 15 residues long. This CDR3 is CASSPRGGQQETQYF. DNA for the CDR3: TGTGCCAGCAGTCCTCGGGGGGGACAGCAAGAGACCCAGTACTTC.

In this sample, this clone is medium-sized. This chain uses TRBV15 with TRBJ2-7; 8 bases agree with TRBD2. V lost 0 bases, J lost 0 bases, and 7 bases stayed unmatched. The CDR3 spans 17 residues. Germline assignment: CDR1 LNHNV and CDR2 YYDKDF (reference sequence). CDR3 nucleotide sequence: TGTGCCACCAGCAGAGAGGGACTAGGGGGTCTCTCCTACGAGCAGTACTTC. It translates to CATSREGLGGLSYEQYF.

CDR3 coding DNA: TGTGCCTGGAGTGGGGGCAGGGCGGCCACCGGGGAGCTGTTTTTT. Translating it yields CAWSGGRAATGELFF. The chain carries TRBV30 and TRBJ2-2, with a tentative D call TRBD1 (5 bases). Between the trimmed V and J ends, which lost 1 base and 4 bases, there was a span of 13 bases. The V gene's germline CDR1 is GTSNPN and CDR2 SVGIG (reference sequence). This CDR3 is 15 amino acids long.

V and J are TRBV11-3 and TRBJ1-1; maybe TRBD1 (6 bases). V was trimmed by 4 bases and J by 8 bases, leaving 8 bases between them. Germline CDR1 is SGHNT and CDR2 is YENEEA. This CDR3 is built from 11 residues. As DNA, the CDR3 is TGTGCCAGCAGCTCCGGGACAGAAGCTTTCTTT. This codes for CASSSGTEAFF. The whole variable domain, filled in from reference TRBV11-3 and TRBJ1-1, reads EAGVVQSPRYKIIEKKQPVAFWCNPISGHNTLYWYLQNLGQGPELLIRYENEEAVDDSQLPKDRFSAERLKGVDSTLKIQPAELGDSAVYLCASSSGTEAFFGQGTRLTVV.

The CDR3 loop reads CASSLVWALNEAFF. The CDR3 DNA reads as TGCGCCAGCAGCTTGGTGTGGGCCCTAAATGAAGCTTTCTTT. This chain links TRBV5-1 with TRBJ1-1; D is unclear. Germline V gene lookup returns CDR1 SGHRS and CDR2 YFSETQ. The V end was cut by 0 bases, the J end by 7 bases, with 13 bases between. This CDR3 spans 14 amino acids.

This clone was counted once. The rearrangement uses TRBV12-2 and TRBJ2-5; the tabulated D call, TRBD1, remains unverified against the DNA. TRBV12-2 is given as a pseudogene. The CDR3 contains 13 residues. CDR3 sequence reads: CASRFRQQETQYF. Written as DNA, the CDR3 is TGTGCAAGTCGCTTCAGACAGCAAGAGACCCAGTACTTC.

The V call is TRBV5-1, the J call TRBJ1-5; a possible D gene is TRBD1 (6 bases). The V and J ends lost 2 bases and 6 bases respectively, with 9 bases between them. The germline V gene encodes CDR1 SGHRS and CDR2 YFSETQ. The length of the CDR3 is 13 residues. As DNA, the CDR3 is TGCGCCAGCAGCTTCAGGGGTGGTCAGCCCCAGCATTTT. This encodes CASSFRGGQPQHF.

The genes are TRBV11-1 and TRBJ2-7, with D maybe TRBD2 (5 bases). The germline gives CDR1 SGHAT, CDR2 FQDESV (reference sequence). The CDR3 spans 15 residues. The germline V and J ends were trimmed by 5 bases and 7 bases, with 21 bases remaining between them. The CDR3 is CASSLRAEPRGEQYF. The CDR3, as DNA: TGTGCCAGCAGCCTCCGGGCCGAACCGAGAGGGGAGCAGTACTTC. Together with reference TRBV11-1 and TRBJ2-7, the CDR3 gives the full variable domain: EAEVAQSPRYKITEKSQAVAFWCDPISGHATLYWYRQILGQGPELLVQFQDESVVDDSQLPKDRFSAERLKGVDSTLKIQPAELGDSAMYLCASSLRAEPRGEQYFGPGTRLTVT.

The V and J genes are TRBV18 and TRBJ1-4; tentatively, D is TRBD1 (5 bases). CDR3 length equals 17 residues. The V end was cut by 1 base, the J end by 10 bases, with 22 bases between. The germline CDR1 and CDR2 sequences are KGHSH and LQKENI. The CDR3 DNA reads TGTGCCAGCTCACCACAAACCACAGGAACTCGGCAGGGAAAACTGTTTTTT. Protein: CASSPQTTGTRQGKLFF.